This record looks at one T cell receptor beta chain sequence and its context. Its antigen is still unknown. This CDR3 is 13 amino acids long. Trimming took 1 base from V and 8 from J, leaving 9 bases between them. CDR1 is SGHVT, CDR2 SQSDAQ, per germline. In TCRdb, the reads were re-called with MiXCR into one record per CDR3 protein. This sample has approximately 730,000 distinct CDR3 sequences, with around 31% found just once. The data are from a study of T cell repertoires in cytomegalovirus infection. J is TRBJ2-1 and V is TRBV7-4; D gene uncertain. Here the sequenced sample was cultured PBMCs, taken from culture after CMV antigen stimulation. This receptor was obtained from a human donor in good health (CMV status not recorded). Some clones in this sample may be carry-over from other donors' samples. CDR3 sequence reads: CASSLEGEDEQFF. CDR3 DNA sequence: TGTGCCAGCAGCTTAGAAGGAGAGGATGAGCAGTTCTTC.